This T cell receptor (beta chain) was observed in a study of Tregs in tolerant kidney transplant recipients. On this clone: No antigen is known for it.

The table came from immunoSEQ multiplex PCR; TCRdb's copy has only in-frame clones and leaves some out. This sample has about 46,000 clones; less than 95% occur once, and the top ten carry about 0.76%. The study's findings and limits: The most relevant donor-specific Treg TCRbeta repertoire apparently came from expansion with activated donor B cells. Few patients were studied, so findings need validation in larger groups.

Before regulatory T cell sorting, thawed PBMCs rested overnight at 37°C in approximately 200 IU/ml IL-2. This receptor was obtained from a human donor in good health. The material sequenced was Tregs from blood.

The CDR3 coding sequence is TGCGCCAGCCGAACAGAGAACTATGGCTACACCTTC. The encoded protein is CASRTENYGYTF. The V gene is TRBV5-1, the J gene TRBJ1-2; D is unclear. Germline V gene sequence: CDR1 SGHRS, CDR2 YFSETQ. Trimming removed 7 bases from V and 2 bases from J, with 9 bases in between. The CDR3 totals 12 residues. Complete variable domain (other parts from reference TRBV5-1 and TRBJ1-2): KAGVTQTPRYLIKTRGQQVTLSCSPISGHRSVSWYQQTPGQGLQFLFEYFSETQRNKGNFPGRFSGRQFSNSRSEMNVSTLELGDSALYLCASRTENYGYTFGSGTRLTVV.